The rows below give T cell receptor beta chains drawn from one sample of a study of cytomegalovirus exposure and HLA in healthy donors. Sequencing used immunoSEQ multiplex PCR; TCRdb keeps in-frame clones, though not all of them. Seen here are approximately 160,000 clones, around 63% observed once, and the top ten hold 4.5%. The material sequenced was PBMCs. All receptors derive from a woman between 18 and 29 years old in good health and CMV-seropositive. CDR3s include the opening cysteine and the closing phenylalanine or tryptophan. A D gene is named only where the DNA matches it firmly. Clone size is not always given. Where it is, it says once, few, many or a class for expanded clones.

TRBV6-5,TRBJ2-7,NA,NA,CASSYFRGANEQYF,TGTGCCAGCAGTTACTTCAGGGGGGCGAACGAGCAGTACTTC
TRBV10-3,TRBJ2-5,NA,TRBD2,CAISEGRGRVKGETQYF,TGTGCCATCAGTGAGGGTCGGGGGAGGGTGAAAGGAGAGACCCAGTACTTC
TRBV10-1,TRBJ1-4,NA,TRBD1,CASSVHRDRGAVTNEKLFF,TGCGCCAGCAGTGTCCACCGGGACAGGGGAGCGGTGACTAATGAAAAACTGTTTTTT
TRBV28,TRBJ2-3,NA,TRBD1,CASSTGTGLGSLTDTQYF,TGTGCCAGCAGCACCGGGACAGGTCTGGGAAGCCTCACAGATACGCAGTATTTT
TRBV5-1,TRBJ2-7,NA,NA,CASSLASGTYEQYF,TGCGCCAGCAGCTTGGCCTCAGGTACCTACGAGCAGTACTTC
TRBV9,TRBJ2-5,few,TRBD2,CASSVTGSGSVETQYF,TGTGCCAGCAGCGTAACCGGGAGCGGGAGTGTAGAGACCCAGTACTTC
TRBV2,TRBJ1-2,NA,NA,CASSGSGYGYTF,TGTGCCAGCAGTGGTAGCGGGTATGGCTACACCTTC
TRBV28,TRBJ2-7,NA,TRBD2,CASRSAGEREQYF,TGTGCCAGCAGATCAGCGGGAGAAAGGGAGCAGTACTTC
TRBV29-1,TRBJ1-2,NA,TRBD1,CSVMGQIDYGYTF,TGCAGCGTGATGGGACAGATTGACTATGGCTACACCTTC
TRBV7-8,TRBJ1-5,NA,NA,CASSFSGYSNQPQHF,TGTGCCAGCAGCTTCTCAGGGTATAGCAATCAGCCCCAGCATTTT
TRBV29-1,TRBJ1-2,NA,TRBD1,CSVTLTGVGYTF,TGCAGCGTGACCCTGACAGGGGTAGGCTACACCTTC
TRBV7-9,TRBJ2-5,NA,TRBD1,CASSPLDRVLETQYF,TGTGCCAGCAGCCCCCTGGACAGGGTGCTTGAGACCCAGTACTTC